These 15 T cell receptor beta chains originate from one sample sequenced in a study of read filtering for tumor transcriptome and immune sequencing. Molecular barcoded adaptors covering alpha/delta and beta/gamma chains were used on 400 to 450 ng RNA. TCRdb independently ran MiXCR on the reads; one entry per CDR3 protein. In the table there are some 130,000 distinct CDR3 sequences, roughly 13% of which are singletons. The sequencing input was a population of CD138-negative cells sorted from bone marrow. The receptors derive from a donor over 35 with multiple myeloma.

This clonotype was recorded many times. The rearrangement joins TRBV7-8 to TRBJ2-2; TRBD2 might be the D (5 bases). Germline V gene data show CDR1 as SGHVS and CDR2 as FQNEAQ. V dropped 6 bases and J dropped 1 base, with 12 bases sitting between them. The CDR3 loop spans 15 amino acids. The CDR3 nucleotides are TGTGCCAGCAGTTCCTTCAGCGGGAACACCGGGGAGCTGTTTTTT. This encodes CASSSFSGNTGELFF.

This chain connects TRBV7-8 to TRBJ2-7; 7 bases line up with TRBD1. V lost 8 bases and J lost 5; bases outside the gene matches: 9. The germline CDR1 and CDR2 sequences are SGHVS and FQNEAQ. The CDR3 has 13 amino acids. For the CDR3, the DNA is TGTGCCAGCGGCCGACAGGGTAGGGACGAGCAGTACTTC. This encodes CASGRQGRDEQYF.

This clonotype has ten or more counts. The V call is TRBV4-1, the J call TRBJ1-1; D gene unclear. This CDR3 spans 12 amino acids. Germline values: CDR1 MGHRA, CDR2 YSYEKL. V was clipped by 3 bases and J by 4 bases, with 6 bases between them. The CDR3 DNA follows: TGCGCCAGCAGCCAGGGTTCCACTGAAGCTTTCTTT. Its protein is CASSQGSTEAFF.

This clonotype was seen many times. The gene calls are TRBV9 and TRBJ2-2, with 8 bases identical to TRBD2. The CDR3 length is 16 residues. Looked up from germline, CDR1 is SGDLS and CDR2 is YYNGEE. With V trimmed by 0 bases and J by 5 bases, 6 bases remained unmatched. The CDR3 here is CASSVAGIAGTGELFF. In DNA, the CDR3 is TGTGCCAGCAGCGTAGCTGGAATAGCGGGAACCGGGGAGCTGTTTTTT.

In its sample, this clonotype was seen many times. The genes are TRBV12-3 or TRBV12-4 and TRBJ1-2; 8 bases match TRBD1. V was pared by 7 bases and J by 7 bases, with 11 bases of the junction left unmatched. CDR3 length equals 14 residues. The chain's CDR3 is CASNSDRDARGYTF. CDR3 coding DNA: TGTGCCAGCAATTCGGACAGGGATGCACGTGGCTACACCTTC.

This clonotype has at least ten counts. The chain uses TRBV29-1 and TRBJ2-3, with a weak D call TRBD2 (5 bases). V lost 0 bases and J lost 6, with 13 bases in between. Per germline, CDR1 SQVTM and CDR2 ANQGSEA. CDR3 size: 14 residues. Here the CDR3 DNA reads TGCAGCGTTGAAGATCGGGGTGCAAGGGATACGCAGTATTTT. It translates to CSVEDRGARDTQYF.

This clonotype was counted ten times or more. The chain recombines TRBV18 with TRBJ2-3, with 7 nucleotides matching TRBD1. The CDR3 length is 12 residues. Germline V gene lookup returns CDR1 KGHSH and CDR2 LQKENI. V was pared by 10 bases and J by 14 bases, with 15 bases of the junction left unmatched. This CDR3 is CATSPGGVDRYF. Written as DNA, the CDR3 is TGTGCCACTTCACCAGGGGGAGTGGACCGGTATTTT.

This clonotype was found many times. This sequence joins TRBV5-1 and TRBJ2-1; D remains unclear. V shed 3 bases and J shed 4 bases, with 17 bases lying between them. CDR1 is SGHRS, CDR2 YFSETQ, per germline. CDR3 size: 16 residues. CDR3: CASSWNPDRVYNEQFF. DNA of the CDR3: TGCGCCAGCAGCTGGAACCCGGACCGGGTATACAATGAGCAGTTCTTC.

This clonotype was picked up a small number of times. A much larger clone differs by one base, so this may be a read error. The V and J genes are TRBV10-3 and TRBJ1-1, with D maybe TRBD1 (6 bases). V lost 2 bases and J 9 bases, leaving 16 bases between the germline ends. Germline CDR1 and CDR2: ENHRY and SYGVKD. The CDR3 contains 14 residues. The chain's CDR3 is CAISERGQFSKAFF. The CDR3 nucleotides read TGTGCCATCAGTGAGCGAGGACAGTTCTCGAAAGCTTTCTTT.

This clonotype was recorded at least ten times. The chain couples TRBV29-1 to TRBJ2-1, with 7 bases matching TRBD2. Germline V gives CDR1 SQVTM, CDR2 ANQGSEA. The CDR3 is 10 residues long. J gave up 8 bases and V 7 bases, and 2 bases lay outside the gene matches. The CDR3 spells CSGGGDEQFF. CDR3 DNA sequence: TGCAGCGGGGGGGGGGATGAGCAGTTCTTC.

This clonotype has only a few counts. This chain connects TRBV5-8 to TRBJ2-2; D ambiguous. Per the germline V gene, CDR1 is SGHTS and CDR2 is YDEGEE. The CDR3 consists of 12 residues. Trimming took 4 bases from V and 6 from J, leaving 7 bases between them. CDR3 in DNA: TGTGCCAGCAGCGGGGTGGCCGGGGAGCTGTTTTTT. Translating it yields CASSGVAGELFF. The entire variable domain, with the rest obtained from reference TRBV5-8 and TRBJ2-2, is as follows: EAGVTQSPTHLIKTRGQQATLRCSPISGHTSVYWYQQALGLGLQFLLWYDEGEERNRGNFPPRFSGRQFPNYSSELNVNALELEDSALYLCASSGVAGELFFGEGSRLTVL.

This clonotype was detected ten times or more. The chain combines TRBV6-1 with TRBJ2-3, with D perhaps matching TRBD2 (6 bases). The CDR3 extends over 13 amino acids. V lost 7 bases and J lost 2, with 10 bases in between. Germline V CDR1 and CDR2: MNHNS, SASEGT. The CDR3 loop reads CASTTGDTDTQYF. The CDR3 coding sequence is TGTGCCAGCACGACGGGGGACACAGATACGCAGTATTTT.

This clonotype was recorded at least ten times. The chain is built from TRBV20-1 and TRBJ1-5, with D unresolved. The CDR3 has 13 residues. The germline gives CDR1 DFQATT, CDR2 SNEGSKA (reference sequence). V lost 2 bases to trimming and J lost 4 bases, with 9 bases between them. CDR3 sequence: CSARLAGNQPQHF. The CDR3 DNA follows: TGCAGTGCTAGATTAGCGGGTAATCAGCCCCAGCATTTT.

This clonotype has ten or more counts. V and J are TRBV5-1 and TRBJ2-1, with D possibly being TRBD1 or TRBD2 (5 bases each). In germline, CDR1 is SGHRS, CDR2 YFSETQ. The CDR3 runs to 14 residues. With 6 bases removed from V and 3 bases from J, the gap between germline ends came to 13 bases. CDR3 sequence reads: CASKMGEIYNEQFF. The CDR3, as DNA: TGCGCCAGCAAAATGGGGGAAATCTACAATGAGCAGTTCTTC.

This clonotype was counted a few times. The chain recombines TRBV4-1 with TRBJ2-5; no reliable D call. The CDR3 covers 16 residues. Germline loops: CDR1 MGHRA, CDR2 YSYEKL. V dropped 1 base and J dropped 2 bases, with 14 bases sitting between them. CDR3 nucleotides: TGCGCCAGCAGCCAAGCCCACACACGGGTACAAGAGACCCAGTACTTC. It translates to CASSQAHTRVQETQYF.